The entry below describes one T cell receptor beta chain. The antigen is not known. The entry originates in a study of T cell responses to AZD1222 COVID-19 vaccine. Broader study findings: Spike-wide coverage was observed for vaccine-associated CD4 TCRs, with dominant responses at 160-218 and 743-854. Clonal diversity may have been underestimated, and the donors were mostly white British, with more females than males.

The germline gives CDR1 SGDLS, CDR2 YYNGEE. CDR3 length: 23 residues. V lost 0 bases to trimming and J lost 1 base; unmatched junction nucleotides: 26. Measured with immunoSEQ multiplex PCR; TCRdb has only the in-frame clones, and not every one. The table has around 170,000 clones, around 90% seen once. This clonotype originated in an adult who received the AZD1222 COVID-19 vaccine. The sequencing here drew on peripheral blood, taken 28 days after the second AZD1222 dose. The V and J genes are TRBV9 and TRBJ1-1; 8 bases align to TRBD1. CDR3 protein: CASSVAPQFSNMQGALGNTEAFF. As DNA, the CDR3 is TGTGCCAGCAGCGTAGCCCCCCAATTCAGTAATATGCAGGGGGCGTTAGGGAACACTGAAGCTTTCTTT. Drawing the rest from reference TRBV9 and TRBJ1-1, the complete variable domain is DSGVTQTPKHLITATGQRVTLRCSPRSGDLSVYWYQQSLDQGLQFLIQYYNGEERAKGNILERFSAQQFPDLHSELNLSSLELGDSALYFCASSVAPQFSNMQGALGNTEAFFGQGTRLTVV.